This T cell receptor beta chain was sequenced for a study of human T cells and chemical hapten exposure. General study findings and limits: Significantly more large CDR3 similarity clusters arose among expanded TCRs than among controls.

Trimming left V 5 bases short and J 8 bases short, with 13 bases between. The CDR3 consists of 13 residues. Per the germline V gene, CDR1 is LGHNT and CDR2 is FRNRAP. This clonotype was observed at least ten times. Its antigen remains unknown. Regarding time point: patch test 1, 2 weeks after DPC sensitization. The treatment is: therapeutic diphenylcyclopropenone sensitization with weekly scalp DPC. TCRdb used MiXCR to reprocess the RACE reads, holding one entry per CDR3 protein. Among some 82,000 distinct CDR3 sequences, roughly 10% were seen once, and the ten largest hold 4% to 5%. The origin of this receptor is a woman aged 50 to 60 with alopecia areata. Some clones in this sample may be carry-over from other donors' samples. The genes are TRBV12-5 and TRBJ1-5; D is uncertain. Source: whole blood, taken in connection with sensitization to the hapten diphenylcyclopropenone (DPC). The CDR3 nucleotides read TGTGCTAGTGGTCGAGACAACTCAGAGCCCCAGCATTTT. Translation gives CASGRDNSEPQHF. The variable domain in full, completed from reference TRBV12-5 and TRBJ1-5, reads DARVTQTPRHKVTEMGQEVTMRCQPILGHNTVFWYRQTMMQGLELLAYFRNRAPLDDSGMPKDRFSAEMPDATLATLKIQPSEPRDSAVYFCASGRDNSEPQHFGDGTRLSIL.